This TCR beta chain emerged from a study of blood T cell repertoires in COVID-19. Study information: PBMCs, B-cell-depleted T cells, or T cells provided the cDNA or gDNA that made up the material.

This clone was seen once. All enrollees were about 18 to 95 years old and from fewer than 30 US areas. Cohort allocation depended upon clinical history that participants reported. Assay: immunoSEQ multiplex PCR; the TCRdb copy retains only in-frame clones and omits some. Of about 270,000 clones listed, about 85% are singletons. This CDR3 comprises 18 residues. Germline V gene data show CDR1 as MNHEY and CDR2 as SVGEGT. V lost 0 bases, J lost 4 bases, and 19 bases lay in between. Sequencing input: PBMCs or T cells enriched from blood (not recorded which). This chain links TRBV6-2 or TRBV6-3 with TRBJ1-5; tentatively, D is TRBD1 (6 bases). This clonotype was obtained from a woman between 50 and 59 years old who had recovered from COVID-19. The CDR3 sequence is CASSYSMPWRTENQPQHF. CDR3 coding DNA: TGTGCCAGCAGTTACTCGATGCCGTGGAGGACAGAAAATCAGCCCCAGCATTTT.